This is a list of T cell receptor beta chains from one sample in a study of early T cells in non-severe SARS-CoV-2 infection. MiXCR, applied by TCRdb to the 5' RACE reads, yields one record per CDR3 protein. The table includes about 110,000 distinct CDR3 sequences, 12% detected once. The sample comprised whole blood. Receptor source: an adult who was a healthcare worker with PCR-confirmed SARS-CoV-2 infection or an uninfected control (not recorded which). Both conserved end residues are part of each CDR3. A D gene is named only where the DNA matches it firmly. For some rows the clone size is stated as once, few or many, or as a class when expanded; others skip it.

CASSLAVGVNYGYTF TGTGCCAGCAGCTTAGCAGTTGGAGTTAACTATGGCTACACCTTC TRBJ1-2 TRBV7-2 many NA
CASSDDQPQHF TGTGCCAGCAGTGACGATCAGCCCCAGCATTTT TRBJ1-5 TRBV6-4 once NA
CASPPHRLGYTF TGTGCCAGCCCGCCTCACCGGCTTGGCTACACCTTC TRBJ1-2 TRBV2 NA NA
CAFIEGKGNQPQHF TGTGCCTTCATAGAGGGTAAAGGCAATCAGCCCCAGCATTTT TRBJ1-5 TRBV21-1 many NA
CASSLAAGNTEAFF TGTGCCAGCAGTTTAGCCGCTGGGAACACTGAAGCTTTCTTT TRBJ1-1 TRBV28 many NA
CATSDDGRTGELFF TGTGCCACCAGTGACGACGGCCGTACCGGGGAGCTGTTTTTT TRBJ2-2 TRBV24-1 NA NA
CAISEYEASYNEQFF TGTGCCATCAGTGAGTATGAGGCTTCCTACAATGAGCAGTTCTTC TRBJ2-1 TRBV10-3 many NA
CASGDRYNEQFF TGTGCCAGCGGGGACAGGTACAATGAGCAGTTCTTC TRBJ2-1 TRBV28 many TRBD1
CASQRQGASANYGYTF TGTGCCAGCCAACGACAGGGGGCCTCAGCTAACTATGGCTACACCTTC TRBJ1-2 TRBV3-1 NA TRBD1
CASSEGRGGKYF TGTGCCAGCAGCGAAGGCAGGGGGGGAAAGTACTTC TRBJ2-7 TRBV13 many NA
CASSYPWKGAHNEQFF TGTGCCAGCAGTTACCCCTGGAAGGGGGCGCACAATGAGCAGTTCTTC TRBJ2-1 TRBV6-6 few TRBD1
CASSPQGYYGYTF TGTGCCAGCAGCCCACAGGGGTACTATGGCTACACCTTC TRBJ1-2 TRBV12-3/TRBV12-4 few TRBD1
CSVGTGKETQYF TGCAGCGTTGGGACAGGGAAAGAGACCCAGTACTTC TRBJ2-5 TRBV29-1 NA TRBD1
CASSLSHARWYF TGTGCCAGCAGTTTATCCCACGCCAGGTGGTATTTT TRBJ2-3 TRBV28 NA NA
CASSLEAASVMDNEQFF TGTGCCAGCAGCTTGGAAGCCGCTAGCGTTATGGACAATGAGCAGTTCTTC TRBJ2-1 TRBV5-6 once NA
CASSPSGAETQYF TGTGCCAGCAGTCCCAGTGGGGCGGAGACCCAGTACTTC TRBJ2-5 TRBV27 few NA
CASSPRGSMANEKLFF TGTGCCAGCAGCCCCCGAGGTTCCATGGCTAATGAAAAACTGTTTTTT TRBJ1-4 TRBV7-9 many NA